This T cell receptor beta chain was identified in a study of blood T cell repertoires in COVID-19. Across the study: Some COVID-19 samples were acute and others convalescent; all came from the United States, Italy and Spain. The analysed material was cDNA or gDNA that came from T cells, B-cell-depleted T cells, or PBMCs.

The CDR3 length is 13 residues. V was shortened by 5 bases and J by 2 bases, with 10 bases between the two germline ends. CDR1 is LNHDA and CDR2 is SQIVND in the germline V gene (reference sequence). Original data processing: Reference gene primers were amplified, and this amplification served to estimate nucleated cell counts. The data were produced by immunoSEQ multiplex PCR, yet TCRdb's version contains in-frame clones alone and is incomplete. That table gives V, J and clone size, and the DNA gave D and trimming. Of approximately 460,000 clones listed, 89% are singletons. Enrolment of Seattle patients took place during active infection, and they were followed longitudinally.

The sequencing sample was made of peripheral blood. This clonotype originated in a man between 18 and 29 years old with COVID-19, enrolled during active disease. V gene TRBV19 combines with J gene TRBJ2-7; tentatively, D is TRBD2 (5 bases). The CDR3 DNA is TGTGCCAGTAGTGCGTCCGGGACCTACGAGCAGTACTTC. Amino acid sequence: CASSASGTYEQYF.